The 28 T cell receptor beta chains below were found in one sample sequenced in a study of T-cell memory formation after mild COVID-19. TCRdb reanalysed the 5' RACE reads using MiXCR and keeps one entry per CDR3 protein. The sample lists more than 250,000 distinct CDR3 sequences; 16% were seen once. The sample taken for sequencing was PBMCs or a T cell subset sorted from them (not recorded which). All receptors derive from a man aged 18-30 years who had mild COVID-19 (a few samples of this study predate the infection). Cell type and time point are not known.

This clonotype was counted only a few times. The chain uses TRBV13 and TRBJ2-7, with D unresolved. The V end was cut by 5 bases, the J end by 6 bases, with 17 bases between. Germline loops: CDR1 PRHDT, CDR2 FYEKMQ (reference sequence). The CDR3 has 14 residues. The CDR3 DNA sequence: TGTGCCAGCAGCCCTCAGGCCCGGTTTGCCGAGCAGTACTTC. Protein sequence: CASSPQARFAEQYF.

This clonotype has only a few counts. The chain combines TRBV28 with TRBJ1-3; 8 bases are a match to TRBD1. The CDR3 has 16 residues. V was pared by 6 bases and J by 2 bases, with 9 bases of the junction left unmatched. Per the germline V gene, CDR1 is MDHEN and CDR2 is SYDVKM. Here the CDR3 reads CASSSPTGGTGNTIYF. Written as DNA, the CDR3 is TGTGCCAGCAGCTCCCCTACAGGGGGAACTGGAAACACCATATATTTT.

A word on this clonotype: A junction end diverges from the germline sequence, so it may reflect a read error. J is TRBJ2-7 and V is TRBV12-3 or TRBV12-4, with TRBD1 identical over 9 bases. The CDR3 has 15 residues. CDR3 DNA sequence: TGTGCCAGCAGATTAGGGACAGGGTCGGCCTACGAGCAGTACTTC. This gives the protein CASRLGTGSAYEQYF.

This clonotype came up many times. The chain employs TRBV2 and TRBJ1-2; possibly TRBD1 for D (5 bases). The CDR3 has 14 residues. Trimming pared 2 bases from V and 4 bases from J, leaving 11 bases between. Looked up from germline, CDR1 is SNHLY and CDR2 is FYNNEI. CDR3 amino acids: CASSEQGGAYGYTF. CDR3 bases: TGTGCCAGCAGTGAACAGGGAGGAGCCTATGGCTACACCTTC.

The chain uses TRBV15 and TRBJ2-3, with TRBD2 identical over 7 bases. The CDR3 contains 17 residues. The V gene's germline CDR1 is LNHNV and CDR2 YYDKDF (reference sequence). After removal of 6 bases from V and 1 base from J, the junction contained 13 bases not matched to a gene. CDR3 coding DNA: TGTGCCACCAGAGGGGCCTTTGAGCGGGGCGGCACAGATACGCAGTATTTT. Translating it yields CATRGAFERGGTDTQYF.

This clonotype has at least ten counts. The V and J genes are TRBV5-1 and TRBJ2-1; D gene ambiguous. Germline CDR1 SGHRS, CDR2 YFSETQ. CDR3 length: 14 amino acids. V lost 5 bases and J 5 bases, leaving 14 bases between the germline ends. CDR3 DNA sequence: TGCGCCAGCAGTAGGTGGGATCCCGACAATGAGCAGTTCTTC. This sequence encodes CASSRWDPDNEQFF.

This clonotype was observed a few times. The chain couples TRBV6-1 to TRBJ2-7; maybe TRBD2 (6 bases). CDR3 size: 14 residues. V lost 6 bases and J 2 bases, leaving 14 bases between the germline ends. Per the germline V gene, CDR1 is MNHNS and CDR2 is SASEGT. DNA for the CDR3: TGTGCCAGCAGAGATCCGGGGGTCACCTACGAGCAGTACTTC. It yields the protein CASRDPGVTYEQYF.

With regard to this clonotype: A junction boundary mismatches the germline segment, possibly from a read error. The chain joins TRBV5-1 to TRBJ2-1, with a weak D call TRBD2 (7 bases). Germline CDR1 and CDR2: SGHRS and YFSETQ. This CDR3 contains 16 residues. The CDR3 here is CASRLEGGAGYNEQFF. CDR3 sequence (DNA): TGCGCCAGCAGGTTGGAAGGGGGGGCTGGTTACAATGAGCAGTTCTTC.

This chain links TRBV20-1 with TRBJ2-4; 7 nucleotides match TRBD2. Trimming at V came to 4 bases and at J to 0 bases, leaving 9 bases not matched to a gene. Germline CDR1 DFQATT, CDR2 SNEGSKA (reference sequence). This CDR3 contains 16 residues. The CDR3 protein is CSATDGRTIAKNIQYF. CDR3 bases: TGCAGTGCTACCGACGGGAGGACGATAGCCAAAAACATTCAGTACTTC.

This clonotype has just a few counts. The chain carries TRBV4-3 and TRBJ1-2; D is unclear. CDR3 length: 12 residues. Per the germline V gene, CDR1 is LGHNA and CDR2 is YSLEER. V was cut by 5 bases and J by 8 bases, with 12 bases left in between. The CDR3 DNA reads as TGCGCCAGCAGCGAGGGTCCTGGAGGCTACACCTTC. As protein: CASSEGPGGYTF.

The V gene is TRBV5-4, the J gene TRBJ2-6, with TRBD2 as a possible D gene (5 bases). V lost 2 bases and J lost 2, with 8 bases in between. Looked up from germline, CDR1 is SGHNT and CDR2 is YYREEE (reference sequence). There are 15 residues in the CDR3. CDR3 sequence: CASSFGEPGANVLTF. The CDR3 coding sequence is TGTGCCAGCAGCTTTGGGGAGCCTGGGGCCAACGTCCTGACTTTC.

This chain joins TRBV4-3 and TRBJ2-3; D is unresolved. Germline loops: CDR1 LGHNA, CDR2 YSLEER. This CDR3 region has 17 residues. Trimming left V 0 bases short and J 2 bases short, with 15 bases between. The chain's CDR3 is CASSQDEPPGYTDTQYF. Written as DNA, the CDR3 is TGCGCCAGCAGCCAAGATGAGCCGCCCGGCTACACAGATACGCAGTATTTT.

This clonotype was seen a handful of times. The chain links TRBV6-5 to TRBJ1-5; TRBD1 is a possible D gene (5 bases). Trimming took 4 bases from V and 4 from J, leaving 8 bases between them. The length of the CDR3 is 13 residues. Germline lookup yields CDR1 MNHEY and CDR2 SVGAGI. The CDR3 DNA follows: TGTGCCAGCAGTTGGACAAAAAATCAGCCCCAGCATTTT. Its protein is CASSWTKNQPQHF.

This clonotype was detected a few times. The gene calls are TRBV24-1 and TRBJ1-2; D not certain. Germline loops: CDR1 KGHDR, CDR2 SFDVKD. V lost 7 bases and J lost 4, with 6 bases in between. This CDR3 has 11 amino acids. The chain's CDR3 is CATREVYGYTF. The CDR3 nucleotides are TGTGCCACCAGGGAAGTCTATGGCTACACCTTC.

The rearrangement links TRBV7-9 to TRBJ2-5; the D is unclear. Between the trimmed V and J ends, which lost 1 base and 5 bases, there was a span of 8 bases. Looked up from germline, CDR1 is SEHNR and CDR2 is FQNEAQ (reference sequence). CDR3 length equals 13 residues. CDR3 bases: TGTGCCAGCAGCTTAGACGGCTATGAGACCCAGTACTTC. Amino acids: CASSLDGYETQYF.

This clonotype was counted ten times or more. J is TRBJ2-3 and V is TRBV4-3; D call uncertain. The CDR3 runs to 13 residues. The germline V gene encodes CDR1 LGHNA and CDR2 YSLEER. Trimming took 4 bases from V and 2 from J, leaving 7 bases between them. The CDR3 region is CASSPGVTDTQYF. CDR3 DNA: TGCGCCAGCAGCCCTGGGGTCACAGATACGCAGTATTTT.

V gene TRBV3-1 combines with J gene TRBJ2-1; a possible D gene is TRBD2 (6 bases). The CDR3 consists of 15 residues. Trimming left V 2 bases short and J 8 bases short, with 16 bases between. Germline V gene data show CDR1 as LGHDT and CDR2 as YNNKEL (reference sequence). CDR3 coding DNA: TGTGCCAGCAGCCAACCGCCCGGGACTTCCGATGAGCAGTTCTTC. This gives the protein CASSQPPGTSDEQFF.

This clonotype has a handful of counts. This chain uses TRBV4-1 with TRBJ2-3, with TRBD2 as a possible D gene (7 bases). Germline V gene sequence: CDR1 MGHRA, CDR2 YSYEKL. Deletions cut 1 base from V and 9 bases from J, with 20 bases between. The CDR3 runs 16 residues. This CDR3 reads CASSQAEAGAAGTQYF. DNA for the CDR3: TGCGCCAGCAGCCAAGCCGAGGCGGGGGCCGCGGGGACGCAGTATTTT.

This clonotype was counted only a few times. This chain uses TRBV23-1 with TRBJ2-5; no reliable D call. TRBV23-1 has ORF status, its function being uncertain. V lost 0 bases to trimming and J lost 4 bases, with 21 bases between them. The CDR3 length is 18 residues. CDR3 in DNA: TGCGCCAGCAGTCAATCCCGAGGTCATCCCATATCTGGAGAGACCCAGTACTTC. It codes for CASSQSRGHPISGETQYF.

This clonotype occurred a few times. The rearrangement uses TRBV2 and TRBJ2-5; possibly TRBD2 for D (5 bases). Trimming removed 7 bases at V and 3 bases at J, with 12 bases between. CDR1 and CDR2 from the germline V gene are SNHLY and FYNNEI. The CDR3 spans 13 residues. The CDR3 is CASTPEVEETQYF. CDR3 DNA: TGTGCCAGCACCCCGGAGGTTGAAGAGACCCAGTACTTC.

This chain connects TRBV5-6 to TRBJ1-2; 9 positions agree with TRBD1. This CDR3 has 14 amino acids. Germline V CDR1 and CDR2: SGHDT, YYEEEE. V lost 2 bases, J lost 3 bases, and 2 bases stayed unmatched. The CDR3 is CASSFRDRDYGYTF. CDR3 coding DNA: TGTGCCAGCAGCTTCCGGGACAGGGACTATGGCTACACCTTC. The variable domain in full, with the rest retrieved from reference TRBV5-6 and TRBJ1-2, is DAGVTQSPTHLIKTRGQQVTLRCSPKSGHDTVSWYQQALGQGPQFIFQYYEEEERQRGNFPDRFSGHQFPNYSSELNVNALLLGDSALYLCASSFRDRDYGYTFGSGTRLTVV.

This clonotype has just a few counts. CDR3 in amino acids: CSARDRGAYNEQFF. The CDR3 nucleotides read TGCAGTGCTAGAGATCGGGGGGCCTACAATGAGCAGTTCTTC. The chain couples TRBV20-1 to TRBJ2-1, with 7 bases aligning to TRBD2. Trimming took 0 bases from V and 2 from J; bases not matched to a gene: 1. The CDR3 runs to 14 residues. Germline V gene data show CDR1 as DFQATT and CDR2 as SNEGSKA (reference sequence).

V is TRBV18 and J is TRBJ1-2, with unresolved D. This CDR3 is 15 amino acids long. The V end lost 0 bases, the J end lost 4 bases, and 12 bases lay between the germline ends. Germline assignment: CDR1 KGHSH and CDR2 LQKENI. CDR3 in DNA: TGTGCCAGCTCACCACCCCGGGGAGATAGCTATGGCTACACCTTC. This encodes CASSPPRGDSYGYTF.

This chain joins TRBV12-3 or TRBV12-4 and TRBJ2-3; D perhaps matches TRBD2 (6 bases). The length of the CDR3 is 15 residues. With 1 base removed from V and 4 bases from J, the gap between germline ends came to 12 bases. The CDR3 region is CASSLGRAGPDTQYF. In DNA form, the CDR3 reads TGTGCCAGCAGTTTAGGCAGGGCGGGACCAGATACGCAGTATTTT.

This chain uses TRBV9 with TRBJ2-4; unclear D gene. Trimming pared 0 bases from V and 8 bases from J, leaving 12 bases between. CDR1 and CDR2 from the germline V gene are SGDLS and YYNGEE. The CDR3 has 14 amino acids. In DNA form, the CDR3 reads TGTGCCAGCAGCGTAGGTTTAGGGCGAGACATTCAGTACTTC. As protein: CASSVGLGRDIQYF.

This clonotype was seen only a few times. The V call is TRBV7-6, the J call TRBJ1-1; the D gene is possibly TRBD1 (5 bases). Trimming cost V 5 bases and J 4 bases, with 14 bases left between them. Germline assignment: CDR1 SGHVS and CDR2 FNYEAQ. The CDR3 consists of 14 residues. The CDR3 loop reads CASSRGTRGTEAFF. The CDR3 DNA reads TGTGCCAGCAGCCGAGGGACCCGTGGCACTGAAGCTTTCTTT.

This clonotype has more than one count but fewer than ten. The V and J genes are TRBV9 and TRBJ2-3; 10 bases align to TRBD2. The CDR3 has 16 residues. V was clipped by 4 bases and J by 0 bases; unmatched bases: 5. Germline V gene sequence: CDR1 SGDLS, CDR2 YYNGEE. DNA of the CDR3: TGTGCCAGCAGCTTTAGACTAGCGGGTAGCACAGATACGCAGTATTTT. This sequence encodes CASSFRLAGSTDTQYF. The full variable domain, its missing parts supplied by reference TRBV9 and TRBJ2-3, is DSGVTQTPKHLITATGQRVTLRCSPRSGDLSVYWYQQSLDQGLQFLIQYYNGEERAKGNILERFSAQQFPDLHSELNLSSLELGDSALYFCASSFRLAGSTDTQYFGPGTRLTVL.

There are a few counts of this clonotype. The chain uses TRBV20-1 and TRBJ2-3, with TRBD2 identical over 9 bases. Germline V gives CDR1 DFQATT, CDR2 SNEGSKA (reference sequence). The CDR3 totals 16 residues. The ends lost 0 bases at V and 1 base at J; junction bases unmatched: 5. The CDR3 is CSARDSASGGTDTQYF. DNA for the CDR3: TGCAGTGCTAGAGATAGTGCTAGCGGGGGCACAGATACGCAGTATTTT.